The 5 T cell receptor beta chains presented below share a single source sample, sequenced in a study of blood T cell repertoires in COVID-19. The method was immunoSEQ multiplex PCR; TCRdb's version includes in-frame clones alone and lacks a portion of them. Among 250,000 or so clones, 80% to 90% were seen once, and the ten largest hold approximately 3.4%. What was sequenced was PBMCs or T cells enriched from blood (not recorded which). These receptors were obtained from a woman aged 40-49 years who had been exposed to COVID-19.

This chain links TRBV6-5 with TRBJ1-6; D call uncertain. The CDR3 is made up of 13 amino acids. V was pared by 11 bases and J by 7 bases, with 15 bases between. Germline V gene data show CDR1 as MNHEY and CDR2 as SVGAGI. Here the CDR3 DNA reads TGTGCCTCCACGGGAAACCCAAATTCACCCCTCCACTTT. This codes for CASTGNPNSPLHF.

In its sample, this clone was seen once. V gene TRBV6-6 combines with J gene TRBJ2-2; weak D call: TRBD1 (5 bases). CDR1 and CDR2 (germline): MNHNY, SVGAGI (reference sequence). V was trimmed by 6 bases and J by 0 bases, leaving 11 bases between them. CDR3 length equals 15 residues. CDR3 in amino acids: CASRESRANTGELFF. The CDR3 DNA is TGTGCCAGCAGAGAAAGCAGGGCGAACACCGGGGAGCTGTTTTTT.

The CDR3 reads CASSAGSLVIVQEQGNSPLHF. The CDR3 DNA sequence: TGCGCCAGCAGCGCTGGCAGCTTGGTTATAGTACAGGAGCAAGGGAATTCACCCCTCCACTTT. This rearrangement joins TRBV5-1 to TRBJ1-6, with D possibly being TRBD1 (5 bases). The CDR3 totals 21 residues. The germline V gene has CDR1 SGHRS and CDR2 YFSETQ. Trimming pared 4 bases from V and 7 bases from J, leaving 33 bases between.

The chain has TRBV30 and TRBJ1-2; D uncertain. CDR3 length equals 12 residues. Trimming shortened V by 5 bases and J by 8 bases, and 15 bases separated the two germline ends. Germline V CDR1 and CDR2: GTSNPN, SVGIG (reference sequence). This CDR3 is CAWAPGVGGYTF. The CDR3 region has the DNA TGTGCCTGGGCCCCCGGGGTTGGGGGCTACACCTTC.

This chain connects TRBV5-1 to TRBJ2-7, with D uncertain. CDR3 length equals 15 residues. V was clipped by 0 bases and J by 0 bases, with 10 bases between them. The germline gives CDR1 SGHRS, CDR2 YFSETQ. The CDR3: CASSLAPTSSYEQYF. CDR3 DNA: TGCGCCAGCAGCTTGGCACCCACGAGCTCCTACGAGCAGTACTTC.